This T cell receptor beta chain was sequenced during a study of post-analysis software for immune sequencing data. Notes on the study in general: Controls significantly exceeded multiple sclerosis patients in normalized Chao1 diversity. Patients carried 4 or 5 TRBV segments more frequently than controls did, and TRBV5-6, TRBV5-1 and TRBV20-1 were among them.

In regard to this clonotype: Its antigen remains unknown.

Unique molecular identifiers were built into the TCR beta cDNA libraries. TCRdb reprocessed the PCR reads with MiXCR, giving one entry per CDR3 protein. The data show about 760,000 distinct CDR3 sequences, roughly 27% seen once. Trimming pared 1 base from V and 4 bases from J, leaving 13 bases between. This CDR3 spans 15 amino acids. CDR1 and CDR2 from the germline V gene are SGHDN and FVKESK. This chain uses TRBV14 with TRBJ1-2; D ambiguous. This TCR was sampled from a girl aged 10 to 17 with multiple sclerosis. The sample comprised blood. The CDR3 DNA reads as TGTGCCAGCAGCCAAGTTCCGGGGTCTACCTATGGCTACACCTTC. This encodes CASSQVPGSTYGYTF.